The 23 T cell receptor beta chains reported below all come from one sample, sequenced in a study of Ad26.COV2.S vaccination and SARS-CoV-2 variants. Treatment indicated: around 19 received Ad26.COV2.S at low or high dose, single or two shots; roughly five received placebo; per-sample allocation not given. Sampling occurred on day 63 after the first vaccine or placebo injection. Profiling relied on immunoSEQ multiplex PCR, and the TCRdb table lists in-frame clones only, not all of them. The sample comprises around 300,000 clones, about 87% of which are singletons, and around 6.4% rests with the top ten. This sample comprised peripheral blood, obtained in a trial of Ad26.COV2.S vaccine versus placebo. Receptors were obtained from a person aged 18-60 years who received the Ad26.COV2.S COVID-19 vaccine or a placebo.

This clone showed up just once. This chain links TRBV7-3 with TRBJ1-1; perhaps TRBD1 as D (5 bases). Germline-derived CDR1 and CDR2 are SGHTA and FQGTGA. The CDR3 spans 16 residues. The V and J ends lost 2 bases and 0 bases respectively, with 13 bases between them. Written as DNA, the CDR3 is TGTGCCAGCAGCTTATTTTTTGGGGGAATGAACACTGAAGCTTTCTTT. It yields the protein CASSLFFGGMNTEAFF.

The chain carries TRBV21-1 and TRBJ1-1. TRBV21-1 has pseudogene status. The CDR3 is 13 amino acids. CDR3 amino acids: CASGGGENTEAFF. CDR3 DNA: TGTGCCAGCGGAGGGGGGGAGAACACTGAAGCTTTCTTT.

This chain uses TRBV9 with TRBJ1-1; 8 bases match TRBD1. The trim removed 0 bases at V and 6 bases at J, leaving 4 bases unmatched. The CDR3 spans 14 residues. Germline CDR1 SGDLS, CDR2 YYNGEE. The CDR3: CASSVAGGSAEAFF. DNA for the CDR3: TGTGCCAGCAGCGTAGCAGGGGGCAGCGCTGAAGCTTTCTTT.

This sequence joins TRBV6-4 and TRBJ2-3, with a weak D call TRBD2 (6 bases). The CDR3 contains 15 residues. Per the germline V gene, CDR1 is MRHNA and CDR2 is SNTAGT. The ends were cut back, 0 bases at V and 3 bases at J, with 10 bases in the middle. CDR3 loop: CASSDSGRSTDTQYF. CDR3 DNA sequence: TGTGCCAGCAGTGACTCAGGGAGGAGTACAGATACGCAGTATTTT.

The V gene is TRBV19, the J gene TRBJ1-4; no clear D gene. Trimming removed 6 bases at V and 2 bases at J, with 13 bases between. CDR1 and CDR2 from the germline V gene are LNHDA and SQIVND (reference sequence). The CDR3 is made up of 15 amino acids. The CDR3 sequence: CASRYSFQTNEKLFF. The CDR3 nucleotides are TGTGCCAGTAGGTATAGTTTCCAGACTAATGAAAAACTGTTTTTT.

This chain connects TRBV5-1 to TRBJ2-1; TRBD2 matches 8 bases. CDR1 and CDR2 from the germline V gene are SGHRS and YFSETQ. The CDR3 sequence is 13 residues long. V was clipped by 0 bases and J by 12 bases; unmatched bases: 5. CDR3 amino acids: CASSLGTSSRQFF. In DNA form, the CDR3 reads TGCGCCAGCAGCTTGGGGACTAGCTCAAGGCAGTTCTTC.

The rearrangement uses TRBV2 and TRBJ1-1, with 7 nucleotides matching TRBD1. Unmatched junction bases numbered 19, after V lost 3 bases and J lost 9 bases. The CDR3 loop spans 17 amino acids. Germline V gene data show CDR1 as SNHLY and CDR2 as FYNNEI. In nucleotides, the CDR3 is TGTGCCAGCAGTGACAAGTTAATTGGGGGACAGAGCAGAAAAGCTTTCTTT. This encodes CASSDKLIGGQSRKAFF.

The chain uses TRBV25-1 and TRBJ2-7; D is perhaps TRBD1 (6 bases). V was pared by 8 bases and J by 3 bases, with 14 bases between. Germline lookup yields CDR1 MGHDK and CDR2 SYGVNS. This CDR3 is built from 13 residues. The CDR3 bases are TGTGCCAGCCCGTCGGGACACCTCTACGAGCAGTACTTC. This codes for CASPSGHLYEQYF.

This chain uses TRBV6-2 or TRBV6-3 with TRBJ1-2; D remains ambiguous. The germline gives CDR1 MNHEY, CDR2 SVGEGT. Trimming cost V 5 bases and J 8 bases, with 12 bases left between them. This CDR3 comprises 12 residues. This chain's CDR3 is CASSPTLTGYTF. As DNA, the CDR3 is TGTGCCAGCAGTCCCACCTTGACGGGCTACACCTTC.

The chain employs TRBV11-3 and TRBJ2-1, with 11 positions matching TRBD2. CDR3 size: 16 residues. Germline lookup yields CDR1 SGHNT and CDR2 YENEEA. The trim removed 5 bases at V and 2 bases at J, leaving 5 bases unmatched. Here the CDR3 reads CASSGTSGRAYNEQFF. DNA for the CDR3: TGTGCCAGCAGCGGAACTAGCGGGAGAGCCTACAATGAGCAGTTCTTC.

This rearrangement joins TRBV30 to TRBJ1-2, with 7 nucleotides matching TRBD1. V dropped 0 bases and J dropped 0; count of bases not matched to a gene: 13. The germline gives CDR1 GTSNPN, CDR2 SVGIG (reference sequence). This CDR3 spans 18 amino acids. The CDR3 is CAWSVLEGRQGPNYGYTF. The CDR3 DNA follows: TGTGCCTGGAGTGTATTGGAGGGCAGACAGGGACCTAACTATGGCTACACCTTC.

The chain employs TRBV11-2 and TRBJ1-2; possible D gene TRBD1, 5 bases. The length of the CDR3 is 13 residues. Germline V gives CDR1 SGHAT, CDR2 FQNNGV. V shed 5 bases and J shed 2 bases, with 9 bases lying between them. CDR3 bases: TGTGCCAGCAGCCAGGGCAGAAACTATGGCTACACCTTC. Protein: CASSQGRNYGYTF.

The CDR3 DNA follows: TGCAGCGCTACAGGGACTTTAGGGCAAAAGGTTGGCGCAGATACGCAGTATTTT. Its translation: CSATGTLGQKVGADTQYF. The genes are TRBV29-1 and TRBJ2-3; the D call may be TRBD1 or TRBD2 (6 bases each). The CDR3 contains 18 residues. Germline loops: CDR1 SQVTM, CDR2 ANQGSEA. Trimming took off 7 bases at V and 4 bases at J, with 30 bases between the two ends.

The rearrangement links TRBV27 to TRBJ1-1; 8 bases are shared with TRBD1. Germline CDR1 reads MNHEY; CDR2 reads SMNVEV (reference sequence). This CDR3 comprises 16 residues. J lost 0 bases, V lost 2 bases, and 5 bases had no gene match. DNA for the CDR3: TGTGCCAGCAGTTTAGTCAGGGGGCTTATGAACACTGAAGCTTTCTTT. Its protein is CASSLVRGLMNTEAFF.

The CDR3 here is CASSQRTRTNLAQYF. In DNA form, the CDR3 reads TGTGCCAGCAGCCAGAGAACTAGGACTAATTTGGCCCAGTACTTC. This chain uses TRBV3-1 (or the pseudogene TRBV3-2) with TRBJ2-5; a weak D match, TRBD2 (6 bases). The CDR3 runs 15 residues. With 3 bases removed from V and 9 bases from J, the gap between germline ends came to 20 bases. Germline V CDR1 and CDR2: LGHDT, YNNKEL (reference sequence).

This chain connects TRBV7-2 to TRBJ2-7; D gene uncertain. This CDR3 spans 14 amino acids. Trimming removed 0 bases at V and 1 base at J, with 7 bases between. Germline V gene sequence: CDR1 SGHTA, CDR2 FQGNSA. The CDR3, as DNA: TGTGCCAGCAGCTTAGCCGTTAAATCCTACGAGCAGTACTTC. Protein: CASSLAVKSYEQYF.

The chain employs TRBV4-2 and TRBJ1-5; TRBD1 agrees at 7 bases. The CDR3 contains 15 residues. V trimming: 1 base; J trimming: 4 bases; junction bases outside the gene matches: 4. Germline V gene sequence: CDR1 LGHNA, CDR2 YNFKEQ. The CDR3 sequence: CASSQGGQANQPQHF. The CDR3 DNA is TGTGCCAGCAGCCAAGGCGGACAGGCTAATCAGCCCCAGCATTTT.

With respect to this clone: Other DNA sequences in this specimen translate into the identical CDR3. V usage is TRBV6-4 and J usage is TRBJ2-1; no clear D gene. Trimming left V 0 bases short and J 2 bases short, with 2 bases between. CDR1 MRHNA and CDR2 SNTAGT come from the germline V gene. CDR3 size: 13 residues. The CDR3 spells CASSDSTYNEQFF. CDR3 nucleotides: TGTGCCAGCAGTGACTCGACCTACAATGAGCAGTTCTTC.

The J gene is TRBJ2-7, the V gene TRBV28; D uncertain. CDR3 length equals 14 residues. Per the germline V gene, CDR1 is MDHEN and CDR2 is SYDVKM. Deletions cut 5 bases from V and 4 bases from J, with 15 bases between. CDR3 nucleotide sequence: TGTGCCAGCAGTCACCAGGAGCAGCATTACGAGCAGTACTTC. The encoded protein is CASSHQEQHYEQYF. Looking up the rest from reference TRBV28 and TRBJ2-7 gives the full variable domain: DVKVTQSSRYLVKRTGEKVFLECVQDMDHENMFWYRQDPGLGLRLIYFSYDVKMKEKGDIPEGYSVSREKKERFSLILESASTNQTSMYLCASSHQEQHYEQYFGPGTRLTVT.

The chain couples TRBV14 to TRBJ1-6, with TRBD1 as a possible D gene (6 bases). The CDR3 totals 17 residues. CDR1 and CDR2 from the germline V gene are SGHDN and FVKESK. V lost 0 bases and J lost 7, with 16 bases in between. CDR3 nucleotide sequence: TGTGCCAGCAGCCAAGAGCGGGGGGGGGCCTTCAATTCACCCCTCCACTTT. It specifies CASSQERGGAFNSPLHF.

This clone appeared once. The chain couples TRBV29-1 to TRBJ1-3, with a weak D call TRBD1 (6 bases). V dropped 7 bases and J dropped 2 bases, with 15 bases sitting between them. From germline, CDR1 is SQVTM and CDR2 ANQGSEA. This CDR3 region has 14 residues. The CDR3 is CSGTKGGTGNTIYF. Written as DNA, the CDR3 is TGCAGCGGAACAAAAGGGGGTACTGGAAACACCATATATTTT.

V and J are TRBV6-5 and TRBJ1-6, with 10 bases lining up with TRBD1. CDR1 is MNHEY, CDR2 SVGAGI, per germline. The CDR3 length is 15 residues. V shed 5 bases, J shed 10 bases, and the junction held 8 bases outside the gene matches. CDR3 region: CASSTRDRGRSPLHF. The CDR3 region has the DNA TGTGCCAGCAGTACCCGGGACAGGGGAAGGTCACCCCTCCACTTT.

The gene calls are TRBV7-2 and TRBJ2-5; 15 positions match TRBD2. V lost 5 bases to trimming and J lost 6 bases; unmatched junction nucleotides: 7. CDR1 and CDR2 from the germline V gene are SGHTA and FQGNSA. The length of the CDR3 is 16 residues. This CDR3 is CASSPAGTSGRKTQYF. The DNA of the CDR3 is TGTGCCAGCAGCCCAGCCGGGACTAGCGGGAGGAAGACCCAGTACTTC.